This T cell receptor beta chain was identified in a study of CD8+CD57+ T cells in acquired aplastic anemia. Study context: The average for DNA from sorted CD4+ and CD8+ cells was 3.2 ug.

In germline, CDR1 is LNHDA, CDR2 SQIVND (reference sequence). CDR3 length equals 13 residues. V lost 6 bases, J lost 5 bases, and 10 bases lay in between. Selection for sequencing was limited to patients who had shown CD8+CD57+ cell expansion by flow cytometry. The patients, all of them, had severe acquired aplastic anemia. Sampling of blood occurred while the patients had still received no therapy. Study results and caveats: Patients showed no significant difference from controls in CD8+ Simpson's diversity.

This clonotype was observed once. Antigen unknown. Genomic DNA, serving as template, underwent TCR beta VDJ and CDR3 profiling. Each CDR3 protein gets one entry after TCRdb re-called the reads with MiXCR. The profile shows 150,000 or so distinct CDR3 sequences, around 47% of them singletons. The receptor was isolated from a human donor with aplastic anemia. The sequenced sample consisted of sorted CD4+, CD8+, or CD8+CD57+ T cells (not recorded which) from PBMCs. This chain joins TRBV19 and TRBJ1-4, with D perhaps TRBD1 (5 bases). In nucleotides, the CDR3 is TGTGCCAGTAGAACGGGGCTGAATGAAAAACTGTTTTTT. This sequence encodes CASRTGLNEKLFF.